The rows below give T cell receptor beta chains drawn from one sample of a study of blood T cell repertoires in COVID-19. Method: immunoSEQ multiplex PCR; TCRdb's copy keeps in-frame clones and lacks some. The sample lists 200,000 to 250,000 clones, roughly 85% occurring once. Input material: PBMCs or T cells enriched from blood (not recorded which). The receptors were gathered from a woman between 45 and 60 years old with acute COVID-19. Each CDR3 is given with its conserved first and last residue. Fields, in order: D gene, V gene, clone size, J gene, CDR3 length, CDR3 DNA, CDR3 protein. A D gene is named only where the DNA matches it firmly. The size field is filled for only some rows; it gives once, few, many or a size class.

.	TRBV7-6	.	TRBJ1-1	16	TGTGCCAGCAGCCAAGAAGACGGGGGAGTGGGGACTGAAGCTTTCTTT	CASSQEDGGVGTEAFF
.	TRBV5-4	once	TRBJ2-1	15	TGTGCCAGCAGCCACTCGGGGGTTTCCTACAATGAGCAGTTCTTC	CASSHSGVSYNEQFF
TRBD2	TRBV15	.	TRBJ2-3	18	TGTGCCACCAGCAGATCCCGGACTAGCGGGGGGGGCACAGATACGCAGTATTTT	CATSRSRTSGGGTDTQYF
TRBD2	TRBV11-3	.	TRBJ2-1	14	TGTGCCAGCAGCACCGCCCCGGGGGGTCATGAGCAGTTCTTC	CASSTAPGGHEQFF
.	TRBV25-1	once	TRBJ2-7	15	TGTGCCAGCAGTGACGCGACGACAGGTCGGTGGGAGCAGTACTTC	CASSDATTGRWEQYF
.	TRBV6-2/TRBV6-3	.	TRBJ1-2	16	TGTGCCAGCAGTTCACCCACTTCCGGGACAAACTATGGCTACACCTTC	CASSSPTSGTNYGYTF
TRBD2	TRBV7-7	.	TRBJ2-3	15	TGTGCCAGCAGCCCTAGCGGGGAGAGCACAGATACGCAGTATTTT	CASSPSGESTDTQYF
.	TRBV4-3	.	TRBJ1-2	13	TGCGCCAGCAGCCCTGGGGCCGCCTATGGCTACACCTTC	CASSPGAAYGYTF
.	TRBV7-2	.	TRBJ2-7	14	TGTGCCAGCAGCTCCCTCCCGGAGAGAGGCGAGCAGTACTTC	CASSSLPERGEQYF
.	TRBV3-1/TRBV3-2	once	TRBJ1-1	15	TGTGCCAGCAGCCAAACAGGAATTGGGTACACTGAAGCTTTCTTT	CASSQTGIGYTEAFF
TRBD1	TRBV19	.	TRBJ1-5	17	TGTGCCAGTAGTATAAGGGGACAGAGTAGAAACAATCAGCCCCAGCATTTT	CASSIRGQSRNNQPQHF
TRBD1	TRBV14	.	TRBJ1-2	15	TGTGCCAGCAGCCAGTTAGACAGGGGATCCTATGGCTACACCTTC	CASSQLDRGSYGYTF
.	TRBV7-2	.	TRBJ1-2	16	TGTGCCAGCAGCTTAGCAAGGGCCAGGGGTCCATATGGCTACACCTTC	CASSLARARGPYGYTF
.	TRBV6-5	.	TRBJ2-7	14	TGTGCCAGCAGTCGAACCGGGACATCAAGCGAGCAGTACTTC	CASSRTGTSSEQYF
.	TRBV5-1	.	TRBJ2-1	14	TGCGCCAGCAGTGGGAGCATCTCCTACAATGAGCAGTTCTTC	CASSGSISYNEQFF
TRBD1	TRBV27	.	TRBJ1-6	17	TGTGCCAGCAGTTTCAGCCAAACAGGGGGCAGGGGTTCACCCCTCCACTTT	CASSFSQTGGRGSPLHF
.	TRBV2	.	TRBJ2-7	12	TGTGCCAGCAGTGACAGGGTCCACGAGCAGTACTTC	CASSDRVHEQYF
.	TRBV5-1	once	TRBJ1-4	14	TGCGCCAGCGGTTCCGGGAGCCGAAATGAAAAACTGTTTTTT	CASGSGSRNEKLFF
TRBD1	TRBV4-3	.	TRBJ2-1	17	TGCGCCAGCAGCCAAGATGTAAGGGACAGGGGATACAATGAGCAGTTCTTC	CASSQDVRDRGYNEQFF
TRBD1	TRBV27	.	TRBJ2-7	14	TGTGCCAGCAGTGCCCGGGACAGGAGCTACGAGCAGTACTTC	CASSARDRSYEQYF
TRBD2	TRBV4-3	once	TRBJ2-3	15	TGCGCCAGCAGCCCCGGGGGGGCCGGAAAAGATACGCAGTATTTT	CASSPGGAGKDTQYF
.	TRBV11-1	.	TRBJ2-5	16	TGTGCCAGCAGCTCCCCCGTCAGGGTGAAAGAAGAGACCCAGTACTTC	CASSSPVRVKEETQYF